A selection of T cell receptor beta chains follows, all from one sample in a study of control samples from healthy donors and cancer patients. Here immunoSEQ multiplex PCR was the method, and the copy in TCRdb shows in-frame clones only, minus some. The sample has about 120,000 clones; around 90% are singletons. The sequenced sample was blood. Receptor source: a man aged 35 to 55 in good health. The conserved cysteine and the conserved F or W are not part of the CDR3 here. Each record gives: V gene, CDR3 protein.

TRBV7-3 ASSSLPRDTQY
TRBV6-1 ASSEQGVAGTEAF
TRBV6-5 ASSHSGGARDTQY
TRBV5-4 ASSQRTGVNEKLF
TRBV5-1 ASSWMTSGGQETQY
TRBV5-5 ASSGLDQETQY
TRBV19 ASSIGQGEMCQY
TRBV11-2 ASSPLLASGYNEQF
TRBV7-2 ASRTPMGQGGYEQY
TRBV6-6 ASNSPGDGDEKLF
TRBV30 AWLRAGGTTQY
TRBV2 ASRERTALNEQF
TRBV6-5 ASISSWGSGELF
TRBV28 AGRADGYT
TRBV24-1 ATSEFTGGRDGYT
TRBV5-5 ASSPNLQGRPEAF